Listed below are T cell receptor beta chains from one sample, sequenced in a study of blood T cell repertoires in COVID-19. Assay: immunoSEQ multiplex PCR; the TCRdb copy retains only in-frame clones and omits some. The data show 85,000 to 100,000 clones, about 70% seen once. The sample taken for sequencing was peripheral blood. These receptors came from a woman aged 55-70 years in a cohort sampled during active or convalescent COVID-19. The CDR3 runs from the conserved cysteine through the conserved F or W. Each record gives: CDR3 length, V gene, J gene, clone size, D gene, CDR3 DNA, CDR3 protein. A D gene is named only where the DNA matches it firmly. Clone size is given for some rows only: seen once, a few or many times, or a class if the clone is expanded.

14	TRBV2	TRBJ1-1	few	-	TGTGCCAGCAGTGATTACGGGGTGAGCACTGAAGCTTTCTTT	CASSDYGVSTEAFF
16	TRBV9	TRBJ2-1	few	TRBD1	TGTGCCAGCAGCGCACGAACAGGGGGTTTATACAATGAGCAGTTCTTC	CASSARTGGLYNEQFF
13	TRBV5-1	TRBJ2-7	-	TRBD1	TGCGCCAGTGGAGAAAATACAGGGGTCGAGCAGTACTTC	CASGENTGVEQYF
15	TRBV7-8	TRBJ2-7	many	-	TGTGCCAGCAAAAACGCGCAGGGGCCATCCTACGAGCAGTACTTC	CASKNAQGPSYEQYF
15	TRBV7-2	TRBJ2-5	-	TRBD2	TGTGCCAGCAGCTTATCCGGACTAGCCGGCGAGACCCAGTACTTC	CASSLSGLAGETQYF
16	TRBV15	TRBJ2-3	few	TRBD2	TGTGCCACCAGCGCCGGGACTAGCGGGGACACAGATACGCAGTATTTT	CATSAGTSGDTDTQYF
13	TRBV27	TRBJ2-7	-	-	TGTGCCAGGAACTTTGGGCGTGGCTACGAGCAGTACTTC	CARNFGRGYEQYF
14	TRBV29-1	TRBJ1-1	-	-	TGCAGCGTTGACACCACCGGGTCAGGGTCTGAAGCTTTCTTT	CSVDTTGSGSEAFF
14	TRBV5-1	TRBJ2-2	-	-	TGCGCCAGCAGCACGGGACTTAACACCGGGGAGCTGTTTTTT	CASSTGLNTGELFF
16	TRBV10-3	TRBJ2-1	-	TRBD1	TGTGCCATCAGTGACGGGACAGGGCCACACAGGAATGAGCAGTTCTTC	CAISDGTGPHRNEQFF
12	TRBV29-1	TRBJ1-1	few	TRBD1	TGCAGCGTTGTGAGGGACAGCCGCGAAGCTTTCTTT	CSVVRDSREAFF